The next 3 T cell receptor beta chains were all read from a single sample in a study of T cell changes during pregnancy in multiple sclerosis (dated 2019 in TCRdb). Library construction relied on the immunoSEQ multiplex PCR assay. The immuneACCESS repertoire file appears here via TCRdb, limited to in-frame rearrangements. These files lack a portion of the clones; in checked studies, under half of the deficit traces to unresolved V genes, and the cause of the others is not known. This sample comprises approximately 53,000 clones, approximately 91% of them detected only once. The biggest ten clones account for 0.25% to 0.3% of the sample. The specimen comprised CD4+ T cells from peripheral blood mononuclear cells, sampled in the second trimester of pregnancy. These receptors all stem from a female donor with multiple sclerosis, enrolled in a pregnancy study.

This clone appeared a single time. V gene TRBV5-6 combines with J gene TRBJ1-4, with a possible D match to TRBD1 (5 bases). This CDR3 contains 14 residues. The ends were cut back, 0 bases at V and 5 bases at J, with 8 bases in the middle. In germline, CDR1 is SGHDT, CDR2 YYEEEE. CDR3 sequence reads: CASSLGQKNEKLFF. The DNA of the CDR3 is TGTGCCAGCAGCTTGGGACAGAAGAATGAAAAACTGTTTTTT.

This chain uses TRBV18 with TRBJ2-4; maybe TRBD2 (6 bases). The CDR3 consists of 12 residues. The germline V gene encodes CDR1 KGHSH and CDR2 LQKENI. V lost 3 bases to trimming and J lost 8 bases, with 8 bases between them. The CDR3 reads CASSPGGDIQYF. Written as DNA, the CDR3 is TGTGCCAGCTCACCGGGGGGAGACATTCAGTACTTC.

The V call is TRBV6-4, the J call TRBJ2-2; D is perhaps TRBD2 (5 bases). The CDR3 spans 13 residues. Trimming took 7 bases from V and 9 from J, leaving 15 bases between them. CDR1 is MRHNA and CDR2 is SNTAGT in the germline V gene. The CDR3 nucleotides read TGTGCCAGCATGGGAACGGGAAGCCGGGAGCTGTTTTTT. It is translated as CASMGTGSRELFF.